Described below is a single T cell receptor beta chain sequence and its context. This clone was seen many times. This clone's antigen is unknown. No base-level quality is on record; no much larger clone is a single base apart. The immunoSEQ Assay, a bias-controlled multiplex PCR, was used to amplify TCRbeta CDR3 regions from genomic DNA. The paper's data handling went like this. Within the assay, amplification of reference gene primers was used to estimate how many nucleated cells each sample contained. To quantify the absolute abundance of each unique TCRbeta CDR3 rearrangement, sequence reads were collapsed and filtered. For each sample, productive Simpson clonality was calculated as the square root of Simpson's diversity index across productive rearrangements. TCRdb stores this immuneACCESS table with in-frame sequences only. Part of the clones is absent; in the studies checked, under half of the shortfall reflects unresolved V genes, and no reason is known for the rest. That table is the source of V, J and clone size, and D and trimming were worked out from the DNA. This sample comprises roughly 120,000 clones, more than 90% of them detected only once. Approximately 3.7% of the sample belongs to the ten largest clones.

CDR3 length: 18 amino acids, cysteine to phenylalanine. CDR3 DNA is the only sequence kept; it has 54 bases, read in frame from the first base. V is shortened by 0 bases, J by 3 bases, and the region joining them spans 18 bases. CDR1 and CDR2, looked up from the germline V gene, are LGHNA and YNFKEQ. These data originate in a study of blood T cell repertoires in COVID-19 (dated by TCRdb to 2019 to 2021). For the study in its entirety: Samples covering the acute and convalescent phases of COVID-19 were provided by collaborators in the United States, Italy and Spain. Where available, HLA class I and class II types were taken from metadata supplied by the sample provider and were not determined by assay-based typing. The repertoires were made available in a free public database intended to serve as a resource for research on the immune response to SARS-CoV-2. The dataset comprised deeply sampled blood TCRbeta repertoires from subjects exposed to, actively infected with, or recovered from COVID-19. The prospective study material was composed of cDNA or gDNA derived from T cells, B-cell-depleted T cells, or PBMCs. The sample metadata nearly always contained a de-identified subject ID, COVID-19 status, age in years and sex. The samples were drawn from two sources: the first 160 participants of the ongoing ImmuneRACE study, and 950 to 1,500 subjects contributed by 6 global collaborators.

Collaborating institutions collected whole blood in K2EDTA tubes following their own protocols. For TCRbeta analysis, collaborators shipped samples as frozen whole blood, isolated PBMCs, or DNA extracted from either of those sample types. Here is what the overall study found, with its caveats: The amount of clinical and demographic metadata varied by source and participant and was provided uncurated.

Sequenced: peripheral blood. This TCR derives from a man in his fifties or sixties with active COVID-19. This chain joins TRBV4-2 to TRBJ1-3; the D gene assignment is ambiguous. The CDR3: CASSQEPNPLRGGNTIYF. The sequenced DNA is TGTGCCAGCAGCCAAGAGCCAAATCCTCTCCGGGGTGGAAACACCATATATTTT.